What follows are 32 T cell receptor beta chains derived from one specimen sequenced in a study of control samples from healthy donors and cancer patients. Measured with immunoSEQ multiplex PCR; TCRdb has only the in-frame clones, and not every one. This sample carries tens of thousands of clones, around 87% of them seen once, and the ten largest clones take roughly an eighth. The sample taken for sequencing was PBMCs. All receptors come from a woman aged 60-75 years with lung cancer.

The J gene is TRBJ2-1, the V gene TRBV15; TRBD2 aligns across 8 bases. The junction had 4 bases not matched to a gene; V was cut back by 1 base and J by 2 bases. Germline V CDR1 and CDR2: LNHNV, YYDKDF (reference sequence). CDR3 length: 16 amino acids. The CDR3 is CATSRGGGRPYNEQFF. In DNA form, the CDR3 reads TGTGCCACCAGCAGAGGGGGCGGGAGGCCCTACAATGAGCAGTTCTTC.

This clone was found once. V and J are TRBV5-6 and TRBJ1-2, with 10 bases matching TRBD1. Germline V gene lookup returns CDR1 SGHDT and CDR2 YYEEEE. With 2 bases clipped from V and 4 bases from J, the junction kept 8 bases outside the gene matches. The CDR3 totals 16 residues. The CDR3 reads CASSLWGTGDSYGYTF. The CDR3 DNA sequence: TGTGCCAGCAGCTTATGGGGGACAGGGGATAGCTATGGCTACACCTTC.

CDR3 bases: TGTGCCAGCAGCTTGGCCCTGAACACTGAAGCTTTCTTT. Translation gives CASSLALNTEAFF. The gene calls are TRBV5-4 and TRBJ1-1; the D is unclear. The CDR3 length is 13 residues. The V end was cut by 0 bases, the J end by 0 bases, with 3 bases between. In germline, CDR1 is SGHNT, CDR2 YYREEE (reference sequence).

The rearrangement joins TRBV5-1 to TRBJ1-6; unclear D gene. Trimming took off 0 bases at V and 2 bases at J, with 9 bases between the two ends. From germline, CDR1 is SGHRS and CDR2 YFSETQ. There are 16 residues in the CDR3. The CDR3 DNA reads TGCGCCAGCAGCTTGGCCGGCGACACCTATAATTCACCCCTCCACTTT. Residues: CASSLAGDTYNSPLHF.

This clone showed up just a few times. The gene calls are TRBV5-4 and TRBJ2-5; TRBD2 matches at 11 bases. The CDR3 length is 16 residues. CDR1 is SGHNT, CDR2 YYREEE, per germline (reference sequence). With V trimmed by 4 bases and J by 5 bases, 10 bases remained unmatched. This CDR3 is CASSDGTSGPVETQYF. The CDR3 DNA reads TGTGCCAGCAGCGATGGGACTAGCGGCCCCGTGGAGACCCAGTACTTC.

The chain employs TRBV9 and TRBJ2-7; D might be TRBD2 (6 bases). Germline CDR1 SGDLS, CDR2 YYNGEE. Trimming took off 0 bases at V and 7 bases at J, with 11 bases between the two ends. The CDR3 has 13 residues. The CDR3 spells CASSVAGGFEQYF. The CDR3 nucleotides read TGTGCCAGCAGCGTAGCTGGGGGGTTTGAGCAGTACTTC.

The chain carries TRBV7-3 and TRBJ1-2; D possibly corresponds to TRBD1 (6 bases). This CDR3 region has 14 residues. V lost 5 bases, J lost 2 bases, and 12 bases lay in between. Germline V CDR1 and CDR2: SGHTA, FQGTGA. CDR3 region: CASSPDSANYGYTF. The CDR3 DNA reads as TGTGCCAGCAGCCCGGACAGCGCCAACTATGGCTACACCTTC. Supplemented by reference TRBV7-3 and TRBJ1-2, the full variable domain reads GAGVSQTPSNKVTEKGKYVELRCDPISGHTALYWYRQSLGQGPEFLIYFQGTGAADDSGLPNDRFFAVRPEGSVSTLKIQRTERGDSAVYLCASSPDSANYGYTFGSGTRLTVV.

The chain couples TRBV12-3 or TRBV12-4 to TRBJ2-7; 7 bases align to TRBD2. The ends lost 3 bases at V and 6 bases at J; junction bases unmatched: 5. This CDR3 comprises 13 residues. This CDR3 is CASSFFGRSEQYF. The DNA for the CDR3 is TGTGCCAGCAGTTTCTTCGGGAGGAGCGAGCAGTACTTC.

The CDR3 DNA reads as TGTGCCAGCAGGATGGGACGGGCGAGTACCGGGGAGCTGTTTTTT. This encodes CASRMGRASTGELFF. V usage is TRBV27 and J usage is TRBJ2-2, with D tentatively TRBD1 or TRBD2 (5 bases each). The CDR3 is 15 amino acids. Germline loops: CDR1 MNHEY, CDR2 SMNVEV (reference sequence). Trimming stripped 6 bases from V and 5 bases from J, with 16 bases between.

The chain uses TRBV7-2 and TRBJ1-3, with D unresolved. Trimming removed 4 bases at V and 4 bases at J, with 14 bases between. The CDR3 length is 15 residues. The V gene's germline CDR1 is SGHTA and CDR2 FQGNSA. CDR3 protein: CASSSQTLAGNTIYF. CDR3 DNA: TGTGCCAGCAGCTCACAGACGTTAGCCGGAAACACCATATATTTT.

The chain is built from TRBV30 and TRBJ2-7; D is perhaps TRBD2 (6 bases). Germline lookup yields CDR1 GTSNPN and CDR2 SVGIG (reference sequence). V was clipped by 2 bases and J by 5 bases, with 10 bases between them. CDR3 length: 12 residues. CDR3 nucleotide sequence: TGTGCCTGGAGTCGCGGGGTTCACGAGCAGTACTTC. It codes for CAWSRGVHEQYF.

The V gene is TRBV5-1, the J gene TRBJ2-7; D gene unclear. Germline loops: CDR1 SGHRS, CDR2 YFSETQ. The CDR3 runs 13 residues. Between the trimmed V and J ends, which lost 2 bases and 0 bases, there was a span of 6 bases. The CDR3 loop reads CASSFPGSYEQYF. CDR3 coding DNA: TGCGCCAGCAGCTTCCCAGGCTCCTACGAGCAGTACTTC.

CDR3 nucleotide sequence: TGTGCCAGCACTCCTCGGGGACAGGGAAAATCACCCCTCCACTTT. Encoded protein: CASTPRGQGKSPLHF. This chain links TRBV3-1 (or the pseudogene TRBV3-2) with TRBJ1-6; TRBD1 matches at 9 bases. The CDR3 has 15 amino acids. Trimming at V came to 7 bases and at J to 10 bases, leaving 11 bases not matched to a gene. Germline lookup yields CDR1 LGHDT and CDR2 YNNKEL (reference sequence).

The chain couples TRBV2 to TRBJ2-3, with D hard to call. The germline V gene has CDR1 SNHLY and CDR2 FYNNEI. The length of the CDR3 is 13 residues. Trimming removed 0 bases from V and 1 base from J, with 2 bases in between. The CDR3 nucleotides are TGTGCCAGCAGTGAAGCCCGCACAGATACGCAGTATTTT. Translation: CASSEARTDTQYF.

This chain connects TRBV14 to TRBJ2-1; 7 bases are shared with TRBD2. After removal of 5 bases from V and 9 bases from J, the junction contained 10 bases not matched to a gene. CDR1 is SGHDN, CDR2 FVKESK, per germline. The CDR3 totals 14 residues. As DNA, the CDR3 is TGTGCCAGCAGCGTGGTGGGAGGGCCAAGTGAGCAGTTCTTC. This codes for CASSVVGGPSEQFF.

This clone was seen just once. In nucleotides, the CDR3 is TGTGCCAGCAGCCGGACTAGTGACAATGAGCAGTTCTTC. It translates to CASSRTSDNEQFF. This chain connects TRBV5-4 to TRBJ2-1, with 7 bases lining up with TRBD2. The length of the CDR3 is 13 residues. CDR1 is SGHNT and CDR2 is YYREEE in the germline V gene (reference sequence). Trimming removed 4 bases from V and 5 bases from J; junction bases left unmatched: 3. The full variable domain, rest sourced from reference TRBV5-4 and TRBJ2-1, is ETGVTQSPTHLIKTRGQQVTLRCSSQSGHNTVSWYQQALGQGPQFIFQYYREEENGRGNFPPRFSGLQFPNYSSELNVNALELDDSALYLCASSRTSDNEQFFGPGTRLTVL.

This sequence joins TRBV20-1 and TRBJ1-5; D is uncertain. The length of the CDR3 is 13 residues. Germline CDR1 is DFQATT and CDR2 is SNEGSKA (reference sequence). The germline V and J ends were trimmed by 3 bases and 9 bases, with 15 bases remaining between them. The CDR3 DNA follows: TGCAGTGCTAGTGAGACGGTACGGGGGCCCCAGCATTTT. Its translation: CSASETVRGPQHF.

The chain couples TRBV15 to TRBJ1-2; D not resolved. The CDR3 loop spans 13 amino acids. Germline loops: CDR1 LNHNV, CDR2 YYDKDF (reference sequence). Trimming removed 1 base from V and 8 bases from J, with 11 bases in between. CDR3 in DNA: TGTGCCACCAGCAGAGGGCAAACGGAGGGCTACACCTTC. It is translated as CATSRGQTEGYTF.

This chain uses TRBV18 with TRBJ1-1; D is possibly TRBD1 (5 bases). The germline V gene has CDR1 KGHSH and CDR2 LQKENI. This CDR3 has 16 amino acids. Trimming pared 3 bases from V and 0 bases from J, leaving 14 bases between. As DNA, the CDR3 is TGTGCCAGCTCACCTAGGGGTATGGGGCTGAACACTGAAGCTTTCTTT. Its translation: CASSPRGMGLNTEAFF.

The chain joins TRBV7-6 to TRBJ2-7, with D possibly matching TRBD2 (6 bases). The CDR3 is 16 residues long. The V and J ends lost 5 bases and 3 bases respectively, with 20 bases between them. CDR1 is SGHVS, CDR2 FNYEAQ, per germline. CDR3 in amino acids: CASSQANIGGNYEQYF. In DNA, the CDR3 is TGTGCCAGCAGCCAAGCCAACATAGGAGGGAACTACGAGCAGTACTTC.

The chain joins TRBV6-6 to TRBJ1-1; a possible D gene is TRBD1 (5 bases). This CDR3 spans 12 amino acids. Germline values: CDR1 MNHNY, CDR2 SVGAGI (reference sequence). Deletions cut 4 bases from V and 6 bases from J, with 9 bases between. The CDR3 is CASSSGRPEAFF. The CDR3 nucleotides read TGTGCCAGCAGTTCAGGGCGACCTGAAGCTTTCTTT.

This chain links TRBV6-4 with TRBJ1-5; D not resolved. V was clipped by 4 bases and J by 3 bases, with 7 bases between them. The CDR3 extends over 13 amino acids. Germline V gene lookup returns CDR1 MRHNA and CDR2 SNTAGT. The CDR3: CASSVEFNQPQHF. The CDR3 bases are TGTGCCAGCAGTGTCGAGTTCAATCAGCCCCAGCATTTT.

For the CDR3, the DNA is TGCGCCAGCAGTCACCCAGAGCAGGTTAGTGGAAACACCATATATTTT. As protein: CASSHPEQVSGNTIYF. This chain joins TRBV23-1 and TRBJ1-3; no reliable D call. Being an ORF, TRBV23-1 has a function that is uncertain. This CDR3 has 16 amino acids. Trimming left V 3 bases short and J 3 bases short, with 15 bases between.

The chain is built from TRBV2 and TRBJ1-1; D gene ambiguous. This CDR3 has 14 amino acids. V lost 6 bases and J 5 bases, leaving 16 bases between the germline ends. Germline CDR1 reads SNHLY; CDR2 reads FYNNEI. The CDR3 loop reads CASRTLPGKTEAFF. CDR3 nucleotide sequence: TGTGCCAGCAGGACACTACCGGGGAAGACTGAAGCTTTCTTT.

This clone was seen a single time. CDR3 bases: TGTGCCAGCAGACTTGGAAACACCATATATTTT. Translated: CASRLGNTIYF. The V and J genes are TRBV6-5 and TRBJ1-3; D is unresolved. With 6 bases removed from V and 3 bases from J, the gap between germline ends came to 3 bases. CDR1 is MNHEY and CDR2 is SVGAGI in the germline V gene. This CDR3 comprises 11 residues.

This clone appeared once. The genes are TRBV6-5 and TRBJ1-6; perhaps TRBD1 as D (6 bases). Germline V gene lookup returns CDR1 MNHEY and CDR2 SVGAGI. V was cut by 0 bases and J by 7 bases, with 10 bases left in between. CDR3 length: 15 amino acids. CDR3 region: CASSYSGGMNSPLHF. The CDR3 nucleotides are TGTGCCAGCAGTTACTCAGGGGGGATGAATTCACCCCTCCACTTT.

This chain uses TRBV2 with TRBJ2-5; D possibly matches TRBD1 or TRBD2 (5 bases each). Germline loops: CDR1 SNHLY, CDR2 FYNNEI. The V end was cut by 0 bases, the J end by 5 bases, with 13 bases between. The CDR3 is 15 amino acids. This chain's CDR3 is CASSEAQGSGETQYF. The CDR3 DNA is TGTGCCAGCAGTGAAGCGCAGGGATCGGGGGAGACCCAGTACTTC.

CDR3 coding DNA: TGTGCCAGCAGTCCACAGGGACAGACTTCTGGTGGCTACACCTTC. This gives the protein CASSPQGQTSGGYTF. This chain connects TRBV6-5 to TRBJ1-2; 7 bases match TRBD1. The CDR3 length is 15 residues. The germline V gene has CDR1 MNHEY and CDR2 SVGAGI. Unmatched junction bases numbered 13, after V lost 5 bases and J lost 7 bases.

This clone was observed a handful of times. The V call is TRBV3-1 (or the pseudogene TRBV3-2), the J call TRBJ2-7; 9 positions match TRBD1. Germline V gives CDR1 LGHDT, CDR2 YNNKEL (reference sequence). CDR3 length: 14 residues. Trimming cost V 4 bases and J 4 bases; bases outside gene matches: 5. The CDR3 loop reads CASSLGQGPYEQYF. DNA for the CDR3: TGTGCCAGCAGCCTGGGACAGGGACCGTACGAGCAGTACTTC.

CDR3 region: CASSTDGWSNEKLFF. The CDR3 coding sequence is TGTGCCAGTAGTACCGACGGATGGTCTAATGAAAAACTGTTTTTT. The V call is TRBV19, the J call TRBJ1-4; unclear D gene. Trimming shortened V by 4 bases and J by 3 bases, and 12 bases separated the two germline ends. The CDR3 runs to 15 residues. Germline V gives CDR1 LNHDA, CDR2 SQIVND (reference sequence).

The chain carries TRBV2 and TRBJ1-5, with D perhaps TRBD1 (5 bases). Germline values: CDR1 SNHLY, CDR2 FYNNEI. There are 14 residues in the CDR3. V was pared by 6 bases and J by 0 bases, with 9 bases between. CDR3 coding DNA: TGTGCCAGCAGAAGCAGGGTTAGCAATCAGCCCCAGCATTTT. Protein product: CASRSRVSNQPQHF.

The CDR3 region is CAVDPELYNEQFF. The CDR3 coding sequence is TGTGCCGTCGACCCAGAGCTCTACAATGAGCAGTTCTTC. V is TRBV11-2 and J is TRBJ2-1; D is undetermined. Germline values: CDR1 SGHAT, CDR2 FQNNGV. This CDR3 spans 13 amino acids. With 11 bases removed from V and 3 bases from J, the gap between germline ends came to 14 bases.